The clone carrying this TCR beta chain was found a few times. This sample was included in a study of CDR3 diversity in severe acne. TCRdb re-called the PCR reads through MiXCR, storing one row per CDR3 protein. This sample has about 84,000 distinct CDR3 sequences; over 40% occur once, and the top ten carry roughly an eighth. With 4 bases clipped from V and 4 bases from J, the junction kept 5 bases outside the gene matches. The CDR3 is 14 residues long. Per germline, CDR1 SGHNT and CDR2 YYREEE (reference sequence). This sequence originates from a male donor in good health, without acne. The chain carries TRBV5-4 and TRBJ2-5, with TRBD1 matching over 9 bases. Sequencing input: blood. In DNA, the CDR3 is TGTGCCAGCAGCCCGGACAGGGGACGAGAGACCCAGTACTTC. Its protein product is CASSPDRGRETQYF.